The sample holds many counts of the clone carrying this TCR beta chain. Its antigen is unidentified. Time point reported: persistent/refractory GD, antithyroid drugs over 5 years with positive TRAb. Scientists built the TCR library using RNA that was extracted from PBMCs. These data belong to a study of regulatory T cells in long-lasting Graves disease. Study-level results: Newly diagnosed disease favored TRBV20-1 and TRBJ2-1 over persistent disease.

CDR3 size: 13 residues. Trimming pared 9 bases from V and 1 base from J, leaving 10 bases between. The germline V gene has CDR1 SNHLY and CDR2 FYNNEI. The authors built TCR beta libraries using iRepertoire HTBI primers and Arm-PCR of CDR3 regions. TCRdb passed the multiplex PCR reads through MiXCR, listing each CDR3 protein once. The table lists fewer than 600,000 distinct CDR3 sequences, about 20% of them singletons, with less than 15% in the top ten. The chain joins TRBV2 to TRBJ2-4; tentative D call: TRBD2 (6 bases). The source of this sequence is a female donor with Graves disease. The sample in question was peripheral blood mononuclear cells (PBMCs), obtained when the disease was refractory, from a patient treated with antithyroid drugs. This CDR3 reads CASTGEAKNIQYF. In DNA, the CDR3 is TGTGCCAGTACGGGGGAGGCCAAAAACATTCAGTACTTC.